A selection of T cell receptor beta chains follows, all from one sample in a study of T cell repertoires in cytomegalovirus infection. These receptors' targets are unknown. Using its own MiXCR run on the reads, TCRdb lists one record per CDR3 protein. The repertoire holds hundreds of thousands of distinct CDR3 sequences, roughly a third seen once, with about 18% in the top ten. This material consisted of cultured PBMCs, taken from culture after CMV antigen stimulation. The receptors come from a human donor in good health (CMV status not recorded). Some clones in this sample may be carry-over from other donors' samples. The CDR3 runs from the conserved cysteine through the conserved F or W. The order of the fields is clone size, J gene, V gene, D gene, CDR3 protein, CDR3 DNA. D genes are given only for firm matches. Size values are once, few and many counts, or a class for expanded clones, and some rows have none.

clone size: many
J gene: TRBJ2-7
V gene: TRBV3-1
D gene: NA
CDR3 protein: CASSQGGEQYF
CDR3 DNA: TGTGCCAGCAGCCAGGGGGGCGAGCAGTACTTC

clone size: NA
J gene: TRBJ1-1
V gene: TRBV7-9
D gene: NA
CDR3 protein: CASSSGDLAFF
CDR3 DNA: TGTGCCAGCAGTTCGGGGGACTTAGCTTTCTTT

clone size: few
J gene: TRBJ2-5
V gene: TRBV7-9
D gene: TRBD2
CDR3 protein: CASSRSGSGQETQYF
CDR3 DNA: TGTGCCAGCAGCCGTAGCGGGAGTGGCCAAGAGACCCAGTACTTC

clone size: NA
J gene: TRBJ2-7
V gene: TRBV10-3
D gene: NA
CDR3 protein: CAISDRDQPYEQYF
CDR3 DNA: TGTGCCATCAGTGACAGGGATCAACCTTACGAGCAGTACTTC

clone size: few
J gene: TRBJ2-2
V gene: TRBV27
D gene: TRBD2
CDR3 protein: CATAGGAMVGELFF
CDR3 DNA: TGTGCCACTGCCGGGGGGGCCATGGTCGGGGAGCTGTTTTTT

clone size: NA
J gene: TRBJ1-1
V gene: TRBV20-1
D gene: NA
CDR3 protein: CSASSVRGNTEAFF
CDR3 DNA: TGCAGTGCTAGTTCAGTGAGGGGGAACACTGAAGCTTTCTTT

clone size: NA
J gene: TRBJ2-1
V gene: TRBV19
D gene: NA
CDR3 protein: CASRGRREQFF
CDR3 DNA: TGTGCCAGCCGAGGGCGTCGGGAGCAGTTCTTC

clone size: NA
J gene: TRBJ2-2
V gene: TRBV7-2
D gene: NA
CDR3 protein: CASSFMRNTGELFF
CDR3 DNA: TGTGCCAGCAGCTTTATGCGGAACACCGGGGAGCTGTTTTTT

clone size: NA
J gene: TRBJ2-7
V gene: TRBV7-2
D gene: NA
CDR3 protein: CASSRRSSVYEQYF
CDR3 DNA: TGTGCCAGCAGCCGCAGGTCCTCGGTTTACGAGCAGTACTTC

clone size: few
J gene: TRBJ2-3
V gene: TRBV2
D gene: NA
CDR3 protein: CASSGVGTDTQYF
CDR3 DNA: TGTGCCAGCAGTGGGGTGGGCACAGATACGCAGTATTTT

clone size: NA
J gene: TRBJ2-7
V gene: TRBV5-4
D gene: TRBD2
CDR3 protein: CASHKAGESYEQYF
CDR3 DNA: TGTGCCAGCCACAAAGCGGGAGAGTCCTACGAGCAGTACTTC

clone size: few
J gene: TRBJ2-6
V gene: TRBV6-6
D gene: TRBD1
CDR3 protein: CASSYSSGTGGAGANVLTF
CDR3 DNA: TGTGCCAGCAGTTACTCCTCCGGGACAGGGGGCGCTGGGGCCAACGTCCTGACTTTC

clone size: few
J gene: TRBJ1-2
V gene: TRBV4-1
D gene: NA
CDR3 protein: CASSQGAQSSSYGYTF
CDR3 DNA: TGCGCCAGCAGCCAAGGAGCACAGTCTTCGAGCTATGGCTACACCTTC

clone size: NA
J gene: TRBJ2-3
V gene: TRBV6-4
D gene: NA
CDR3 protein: CASLTVRRTIFTDTQYF
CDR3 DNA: TGTGCCAGCCTGACGGTTAGACGGACCATTTTCACAGATACGCAGTATTTT

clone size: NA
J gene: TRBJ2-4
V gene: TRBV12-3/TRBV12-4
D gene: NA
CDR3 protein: CASSQRQALAKNIQYF
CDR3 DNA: TGTGCCAGCAGTCAGAGACAAGCTCTAGCCAAAAACATTCAGTACTTC

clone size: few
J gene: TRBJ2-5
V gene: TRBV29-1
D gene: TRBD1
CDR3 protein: CSVGQGTQETQYF
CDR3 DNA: TGCAGCGTAGGACAGGGAACCCAAGAGACCCAGTACTTC

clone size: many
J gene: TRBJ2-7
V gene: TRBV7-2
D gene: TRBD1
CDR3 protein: CASSSFTGGYEQYF
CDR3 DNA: TGTGCCAGCAGCTCCTTTACAGGGGGCTACGAGCAGTACTTC